A selection of T cell receptor beta chains follows, all from one sample in a study of CD8+ T cells in alopecia areata. Using immunoSEQ multiplex PCR, the repertoire was profiled, and TCRdb retains in-frame clones only, with some absent. Found here are 100,000 to 140,000 clones, 65% to 85% of them singletons; the top ten hold around 25%. The sequenced sample was CD8+ T cells sorted from blood, obtained at week 24, from a patient treated with tofacitinib. The receptor set was obtained from a human donor with alopecia areata. The CDR3 runs from the conserved cysteine through the conserved F or W.

CDR3 length | V gene | CDR3 protein
16 | TRBV7-2 | CASSFFRALNGDTQYF
15 | TRBV7-2 | CASSSSGPSVGEQFF
15 | TRBV10-3 | CAISGTGGPQETQYF
15 | TRBV27 | CASSNRGSGGYEQYF
14 | TRBV11-2 | CASSLLSEGVEQFF
14 | TRBV27 | CASSFHRGTGELFF
16 | TRBV6-5 | CASSYSPSGGLNEQFF
17 | TRBV10-3 | CAISEGAEIGSYNEQFF
18 | TRBV2 | CASSESRQASWATDTQYF
15 | TRBV6-6 | CASSYTLAGTETQYF
14 | TRBV7-9 | CASSLSGGKYEQYF
15 | TRBV19 | CASSITGTAYNEQFF
15 | TRBV25-1 | CASSYRDRGDYEQYF
17 | TRBV4-1 | CASSHHGPTDLNQPQHF
15 | TRBV7-9 | CASSLVGTGGNEQFF
14 | TRBV5-6 | CASNLQGEQETQYF
15 | TRBV2 | CASSEIHRVDEKLFF
12 | TRBV30 | CAWGLDYYGYTF
14 | TRBV7-2 | CASSLQGAKETQYF
15 | TRBV7-9 | CASSLERQGAGEQYF
13 | TRBV2 | CASYRGAGDEQYF
14 | TRBV4-1 | CASSQRDYEETQYF
17 | TRBV5-1 | CASSLGPGRGLSYEQYF
14 | TRBV7-8 | CASSFLGSQETQYF
15 | TRBV7-2 | CASSSRLAGNYEQYF
13 | TRBV27 | CASSPFTGYEQYF
13 | TRBV30 | CAWSVWESDTQYF
16 | TRBV7-6 | CASSLSPSGGGNEQFF
15 | TRBV5-1 | CASSLGTGVNTEAFF
15 | TRBV7-9 | CASSAPDRGDTEAFF